This entry concerns a single T cell receptor beta chain. Its antigen is unknown. Samples came from healthy bone marrow donors. The sample belongs to a study of cytomegalovirus exposure and HLA in healthy donors. Study results and limitations: Of the V segments, some could not be distinguished, including TRBV6-2 and TRBV6-3, and were excluded.

With 60 Vbeta and 13 Jbeta primers, the PCR was carried out. Assay: immunoSEQ multiplex PCR; the TCRdb copy retains only in-frame clones and omits some. The sample holds roughly 95,000 clones, roughly four fifths seen once. Germline V lookup: CDR1 MGHRA, CDR2 YSYEKL. This CDR3 is built from 15 residues. The V gene end was trimmed by 2 bases and the J gene end by 5 bases; junction bases not matched to a gene: 5. The receptor comes from a man aged 25 to 40 in good health and CMV-seropositive. Sequencing was carried out using PBMCs. The rearrangement links TRBV4-1 to TRBJ2-7; 11 bases agree with TRBD2. The CDR3 loop is CASSQIAGGPDEQYF. The CDR3 DNA reads as TGCGCCAGCAGCCAAATAGCGGGAGGGCCCGACGAGCAGTACTTC.